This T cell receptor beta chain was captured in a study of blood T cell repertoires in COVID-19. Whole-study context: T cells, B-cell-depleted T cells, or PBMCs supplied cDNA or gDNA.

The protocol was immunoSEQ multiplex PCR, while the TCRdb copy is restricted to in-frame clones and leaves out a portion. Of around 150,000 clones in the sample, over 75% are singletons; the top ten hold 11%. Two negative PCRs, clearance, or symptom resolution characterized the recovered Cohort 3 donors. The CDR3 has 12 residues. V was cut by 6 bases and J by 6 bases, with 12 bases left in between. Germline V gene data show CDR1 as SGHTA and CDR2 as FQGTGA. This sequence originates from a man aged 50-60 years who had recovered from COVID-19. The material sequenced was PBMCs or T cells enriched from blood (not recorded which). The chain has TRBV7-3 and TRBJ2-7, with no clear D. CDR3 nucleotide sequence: TGTGCCAGCAGTCGAGCCCCTGGCGAGCAGTACTTC. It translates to CASSRAPGEQYF.